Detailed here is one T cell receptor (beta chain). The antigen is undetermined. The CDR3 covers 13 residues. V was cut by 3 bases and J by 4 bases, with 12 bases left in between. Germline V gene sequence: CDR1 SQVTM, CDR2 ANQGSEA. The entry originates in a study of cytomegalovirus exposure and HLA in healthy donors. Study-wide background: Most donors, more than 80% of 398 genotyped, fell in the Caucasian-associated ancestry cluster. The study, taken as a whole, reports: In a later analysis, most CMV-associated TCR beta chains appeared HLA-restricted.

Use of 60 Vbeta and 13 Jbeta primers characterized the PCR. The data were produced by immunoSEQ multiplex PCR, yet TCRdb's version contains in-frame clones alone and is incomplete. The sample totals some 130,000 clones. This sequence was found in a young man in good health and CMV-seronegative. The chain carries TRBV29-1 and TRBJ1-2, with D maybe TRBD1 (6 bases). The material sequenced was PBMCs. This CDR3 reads CSVDRSRGYGYTF. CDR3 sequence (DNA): TGCAGCGTTGATCGGAGCAGGGGCTATGGCTACACCTTC. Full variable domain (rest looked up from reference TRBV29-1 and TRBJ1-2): SAVISQKPSRDICQRGTSLTIQCQVDSQVTMMFWYRQQPGQSLTLIATANQGSEATYESGFVIDKFPISRPNLTFSTLTVSNMSPEDSSIYLCSVDRSRGYGYTFGSGTRLTVV.